Listed here are 29 T cell receptor beta chains from one sample, sequenced in a study (dated by TCRdb to about 2015). Cells that were CD4+CD25+CD127-/low were the ones isolated as Tregs. To prepare the library, 5' RACE was applied. This sample was sequenced with an Illumina MiSeq. TCRdb applied fastp at Q25 and MiXCR to the public reads, then kept only in-frame beta chains. Here each entry gathers all rows of one CDR3 protein and keeps the most common genes and DNA. Across this sample there are 10,000 to 13,000 distinct CDR3 sequences, with approximately 17% seen only once. The biggest ten clones account for 3% to 4% of the sample. Material for sequencing was Tregs sorted from a lymph node. These TCRs come from a female donor with breast cancer.

The chain is built from TRBV20-1 and TRBJ2-5; 9 bases align to TRBD2. V trimming: 5 bases; J trimming: 6 bases; junction bases outside the gene matches: 13. From germline, CDR1 is DFQATT and CDR2 SNEGSKA (reference sequence). The CDR3 contains 15 residues. The CDR3 loop is CSAYSSSGEGKTQYF. For the CDR3, the DNA is TGCAGTGCTTACTCCTCTAGCGGGGAAGGGAAGACCCAGTACTTC.

The V call is TRBV11-2, the J call TRBJ2-2, with D unclear. Trimming removed 5 bases from V and 0 bases from J, with 10 bases in between. Germline V lookup: CDR1 SGHAT, CDR2 FQNNGV. The length of the CDR3 is 15 residues. CDR3 residues: CASSLRYANTGELFF. The CDR3 DNA follows: TGTGCCAGCAGCCTACGCTATGCGAACACCGGGGAGCTGTTTTTT.

Of note for this clonotype: A much larger clone sits a single nucleotide away, making a read error possible. The gene calls are TRBV12-3 or TRBV12-4 and TRBJ1-2; tentative D call: TRBD1 (6 bases). Deletions cut 6 bases from V and 3 bases from J, with 14 bases between. The length of the CDR3 is 14 residues. CDR3 region: CASSRGQRDYGYTF. Here the CDR3 DNA reads TGTGCCAGCAGCCGCGGACAGAGGGACTATGGCTACACCTTC.

This clonotype is medium-sized within its sample. The chain uses TRBV6-5 and TRBJ2-7; D might be TRBD1 or TRBD2, each matching 5 bases. Germline CDR1 MNHEY, CDR2 SVGAGI. V was pared by 5 bases and J by 5 bases, with 13 bases between. This CDR3 region has 13 residues. The DNA of the CDR3 is TGTGCCAGCAGTCCCCCCGGGGCGGACGAGCAGTACTTC. Its translation is CASSPPGADEQYF.

The sample holds a few counts of this clonotype. The J gene is TRBJ1-1, the V gene TRBV10-3; unclear D gene. This CDR3 contains 13 residues. CDR1 ENHRY and CDR2 SYGVKD come from the germline V gene. Trimming stripped 2 bases from V and 4 bases from J, with 8 bases between. CDR3 in amino acids: CAISEQEGTEAFF. Here the CDR3 DNA reads TGTGCCATCAGTGAGCAGGAGGGCACTGAAGCTTTCTTT.

In the case of this clonotype: No conserved phenylalanine or tryptophan is present at the end of the CDR3, so a read error is the likely explanation. Because the CDR3's place on the DNA is in doubt, the DNA is left out and the CDR3 is given as listed by TCRdb. The chain recombines TRBV12-3 or TRBV12-4 with TRBJ1-3. The CDR3 extends over 15 residues, inclusive of both ends. This CDR3 is CASSYGRASGNTIYC.

Many counts were recorded for this clonotype. The genes are TRBV5-1 and TRBJ2-3; D is perhaps TRBD1 or TRBD2 (5 bases each). The germline V gene encodes CDR1 SGHRS and CDR2 YFSETQ. The V gene lost 0 bases and the J gene lost 6 bases, with 11 bases spanning the gap. The CDR3 consists of 14 residues. CDR3 protein: CASSLADWGDTQYF. CDR3 DNA sequence: TGCGCCAGCAGCTTGGCCGACTGGGGGGATACGCAGTATTTT.

In its sample, this clonotype ranks as medium-sized. The V and J genes are TRBV24-1 and TRBJ1-2; D gene uncertain. CDR1 and CDR2 from the germline V gene are KGHDR and SFDVKD. The CDR3 runs to 11 residues. Trimming removed 6 bases from V and 4 bases from J, with 5 bases in between. The CDR3 bases are TGTGCCACCAGTTATGGCTATGGCTACACCTTC. It encodes CATSYGYGYTF.

This clonotype ranks as medium-sized. V usage is TRBV4-3 and J usage is TRBJ2-3, with TRBD2 identical over 10 bases. CDR1 and CDR2 from the germline V gene are LGHNA and YSLEER. J was trimmed by 8 bases and V by 1 base; bases with no gene match: 12. This CDR3 comprises 17 residues. CDR3 DNA sequence: TGCGCCAGCAGCCAAGTGGATCGCAGCGGGGGGGCCGGTACGCAGTATTTT. Its protein product is CASSQVDRSGGAGTQYF.

V and J are TRBV4-2 and TRBJ2-3; 10 nucleotides align to TRBD2. CDR1 is LGHNA and CDR2 is YNFKEQ in the germline V gene. The V gene end was trimmed by 4 bases and the J gene end by 4 bases; junction bases not matched to a gene: 11. The CDR3 loop spans 17 amino acids. The CDR3 loop is CASSLTSSGGAPDTQYF. DNA of the CDR3: TGTGCCAGCAGCCTCACCTCGAGCGGGGGGGCCCCAGATACGCAGTATTTT.

This clonotype was counted between two and nine times. A much larger clone differs from this one at a single base, so this may be a read error. The chain is built from TRBV5-1 and TRBJ2-1, with D tentatively TRBD1 or TRBD2 (6 bases each). This CDR3 has 18 amino acids. Germline V gene sequence: CDR1 SGHRS, CDR2 YFSETQ. V lost 1 base, J lost 6 bases, and 23 bases lay in between. The CDR3 loop is CASSLFLRGERRGNEQFF. As DNA, the CDR3 is TGCGCCAGCAGCTTGTTCCTGAGGGGGGAGCGGAGGGGCAATGAGCAGTTCTTC.

The chain has TRBV27 and TRBJ2-1; 10 nucleotides align to TRBD2. CDR1 is MNHEY, CDR2 SMNVEV, per germline (reference sequence). This CDR3 has 16 amino acids. Trimming cost V 3 bases and J 6 bases; bases outside gene matches: 8. In DNA, the CDR3 is TGTGCCAGCAGTTTCGGCTCTAGCGGGAGAACCAATGAGCAGTTCTTC. The encoded protein is CASSFGSSGRTNEQFF.

This clonotype occurred many times. The chain uses TRBV29-1 and TRBJ1-5, with 12 nucleotides matching TRBD1. After removal of 4 bases from V and 7 bases from J, the junction contained 5 bases not matched to a gene. Germline lookup yields CDR1 SQVTM and CDR2 ANQGSEA. The CDR3 is 14 residues long. DNA for the CDR3: TGCAGCGTTGGATTTGGGACAGGGGGCCAGCCCCAGCATTTT. As protein: CSVGFGTGGQPQHF. The full variable domain, rest sourced from reference TRBV29-1 and TRBJ1-5, is SAVISQKPSRDICQRGTSLTIQCQVDSQVTMMFWYRQQPGQSLTLIATANQGSEATYESGFVIDKFPISRPNLTFSTLTVSNMSPEDSSIYLCSVGFGTGGQPQHFGDGTRLSIL.

The rearrangement joins TRBV20-1 to TRBJ2-7, with TRBD1 matching over 7 bases. Per the germline V gene, CDR1 is DFQATT and CDR2 is SNEGSKA (reference sequence). The CDR3 totals 13 residues. Trimming removed 2 bases from V and 6 bases from J; junction bases left unmatched: 7. The CDR3 loop is CSARITGAGEQYF. The DNA of the CDR3 is TGCAGTGCTAGAATTACAGGGGCGGGCGAGCAGTACTTC.

This sequence joins TRBV6-6 and TRBJ2-1, with D hard to call. CDR3 size: 16 residues. Germline CDR1 MNHNY, CDR2 SVGAGI (reference sequence). V lost 5 bases to trimming and J lost 0 bases, with 14 bases between them. The CDR3 sequence is CASSTGRPSSYNEQFF. As DNA, the CDR3 is TGTGCCAGCAGTACCGGCCGTCCGAGCTCCTACAATGAGCAGTTCTTC.

The J gene is TRBJ2-1, the V gene TRBV29-1, with D possibly TRBD2 on 6 matching bases. V lost 3 bases and J lost 8, with 17 bases in between. This CDR3 is built from 14 residues. In germline, CDR1 is SQVTM, CDR2 ANQGSEA. CDR3 in DNA: TGCAGCGTTGAGGAGTGGTCCTCGGGGGATGAGCAGTTCTTC. This translates into CSVEEWSSGDEQFF.

This clonotype has at least ten counts. The rearrangement links TRBV9 to TRBJ2-1; 10 bases agree with TRBD2. The length of the CDR3 is 18 residues. Germline CDR1 reads SGDLS; CDR2 reads YYNGEE. V shed 0 bases, J shed 4 bases, and the junction held 10 bases outside the gene matches. The CDR3 loop reads CASSVAGPGTSVYNEQFF. CDR3 in DNA: TGTGCCAGCAGCGTAGCAGGTCCCGGGACTAGCGTTTACAATGAGCAGTTCTTC.

The J gene is TRBJ1-1, the V gene TRBV6-1; TRBD1 might be the D (6 bases). Germline-derived CDR1 and CDR2 are MNHNS and SASEGT. V was shortened by 10 bases and J by 8 bases, with 20 bases between the two germline ends. The CDR3 sequence is 13 residues long. The CDR3 is CATQRGQTGEAFF. CDR3 bases: TGTGCCACCCAGAGGGGTCAGACAGGCGAAGCTTTCTTT.

This clonotype was picked up a small number of times. V is TRBV4-3 and J is TRBJ2-2; D is uncertain. Germline-derived CDR1 and CDR2 are LGHNA and YSLEER. V was pared by 0 bases and J by 4 bases, with 6 bases between. CDR3 length: 14 amino acids. Here the CDR3 reads CASSQDFFTGELFF. CDR3 bases: TGCGCCAGCAGCCAAGACTTTTTCACCGGGGAGCTGTTTTTT.

By share, this clonotype ranks as medium-sized. This chain uses TRBV27 with TRBJ2-2, with 10 bases fitting TRBD2. CDR3 length: 15 amino acids. V lost 6 bases to trimming and J lost 5 bases; unmatched junction nucleotides: 6. Germline V gene data show CDR1 as MNHEY and CDR2 as SMNVEV (reference sequence). CDR3 in DNA: TGTGCCAGCAGCACACTAGCGGGGTCGACCGGGGAGCTGTTTTTT. It is translated as CASSTLAGSTGELFF.

The chain uses TRBV5-1 and TRBJ2-2, with 16 positions matching TRBD2. V shed 4 bases and J 4 bases; nucleotides not matched to a gene: 10. Germline CDR1 and CDR2: SGHRS and YFSETQ. The CDR3 is made up of 19 amino acids. The CDR3 DNA reads TGCGCCAGCAGCCCCGCCGGGACTAGCGGGAGGGCCCTCACCGGGGAGCTGTTTTTT. It encodes CASSPAGTSGRALTGELFF.

By frequency in the sample, this clonotype is medium-sized. The V gene is TRBV5-1, the J gene TRBJ2-7; D gene unclear. Germline assignment: CDR1 SGHRS and CDR2 YFSETQ. V lost 5 bases and J lost 7, with 13 bases in between. The CDR3 has 12 residues. The CDR3 sequence is CASSQTLGEQYF. For the CDR3, the DNA is TGCGCCAGCAGTCAGACTCTCGGGGAGCAGTACTTC.

This chain uses TRBV5-5 with TRBJ1-1, with D unclear. In germline, CDR1 is SGHKS, CDR2 YYEKEE (reference sequence). The CDR3 consists of 15 residues. Trimming pared 4 bases from V and 0 bases from J, leaving 13 bases between. The CDR3 protein is CASSAAGQMNTEAFF. The CDR3 DNA reads TGTGCCAGCAGCGCGGCAGGCCAGATGAACACTGAAGCTTTCTTT. Supplemented by reference TRBV5-5 and TRBJ1-1, the full variable domain reads DAGVTQSPTHLIKTRGQQVTLRCSPISGHKSVSWYQQVLGQGPQFIFQYYEKEERGRGNFPDRFSARQFPNYSSELNVNALLLGDSALYLCASSAAGQMNTEAFFGQGTRLTVV.

This clonotype is labeled as medium-sized. This rearrangement joins TRBV4-1 to TRBJ2-3, with TRBD2 matching 7 bases. J gave up 6 bases and V 0 bases, and 6 bases lay outside the gene matches. The CDR3 sequence is 15 residues long. Per germline, CDR1 MGHRA and CDR2 YSYEKL. CDR3 nucleotides: TGCGCCAGCAGCCAAGACGGAGCGGGAATCGATACGCAGTATTTT. Amino acids: CASSQDGAGIDTQYF.

This clonotype has a count of ten or more. V is TRBV27 and J is TRBJ2-3; 8 bases are shared with TRBD2. From germline, CDR1 is MNHEY and CDR2 SMNVEV (reference sequence). V lost 8 bases and J lost 4; bases outside the gene matches: 8. The CDR3 contains 14 residues. CDR3 in DNA: TGTGCCAGCTGTGGACTAGCAGGTTCAGATACGCAGTATTTT. It yields the protein CASCGLAGSDTQYF.

The V and J genes are TRBV7-9 and TRBJ2-7; 7 positions agree with TRBD2. Germline loops: CDR1 SEHNR, CDR2 FQNEAQ (reference sequence). The CDR3 has 15 residues. J was trimmed by 7 bases and V by 4 bases; bases with no gene match: 13. The CDR3 DNA reads TGTGCCAGCAGCTCCCCCGCGGGAGTACGGGAGGAGCAGTACTTC. This gives the protein CASSSPAGVREEQYF. Full variable domain (remainder filled in from reference TRBV7-9 and TRBJ2-7): DTGVSQNPRHKITKRGQNVTFRCDPISEHNRLYWYRQTLGQGPEFLTYFQNEAQLEKSRLLSDRFSAERPKGSFSTLEIQRTEQGDSAMYLCASSSPAGVREEQYFGPGTRLTVT.

The rearrangement links TRBV20-1 to TRBJ1-5; D is unresolved. CDR3 length: 15 residues. The V end lost 0 bases, the J end lost 1 base, and 10 bases lay between the germline ends. Germline CDR1 DFQATT, CDR2 SNEGSKA (reference sequence). The CDR3 sequence is CSARERVGSNQPQHF. The CDR3 bases are TGCAGTGCTAGAGAAAGGGTGGGGAGCAATCAGCCCCAGCATTTT.

This clonotype was found a few times. The chain employs TRBV18 and TRBJ1-5; D uncertain. CDR1 and CDR2 from the germline V gene are KGHSH and LQKENI. This CDR3 spans 14 amino acids. Deletions cut 4 bases from V and 0 bases from J, with 7 bases between. The CDR3 bases are TGTGCCAGCTCACTAACAGATAGCAATCAGCCCCAGCATTTT. Amino acid sequence: CASSLTDSNQPQHF.

The chain employs TRBV7-6 and TRBJ2-1; 7 bases line up with TRBD1. The V segment lost 5 bases and the J segment 6 bases; nucleotides outside the gene matches: 13. The CDR3 has 16 amino acids. Germline lookup yields CDR1 SGHVS and CDR2 FNYEAQ. As DNA, the CDR3 is TGTGCCAGCAGCATAGGACAGGCTAATATCGGCAATGAGCAGTTCTTC. Protein product: CASSIGQANIGNEQFF. Drawing the rest from reference TRBV7-6 and TRBJ2-1, the complete variable domain is GAGVSQSPRYKVTKRGQDVALRCDPISGHVSLYWYRQALGQGPEFLTYFNYEAQQDKSGLPNDRFSAERPEGSISTLTIQRTEQRDSAMYRCASSIGQANIGNEQFFGPGTRLTVL.